Below, 5 T cell receptor beta chains from the same sample are listed, as sequenced in a study of response to subunit inactivated influenza vaccine. TCRdb re-analysed the RT-PCR reads in MiXCR, keeping a single row per CDR3 protein. This sample has about 570,000 distinct CDR3 sequences, with approximately 10% found just once. Another study also made use of these data, one on T cells expressing NK-cell markers. This second report adds: In generating TCR beta cDNA, 5'RACE template switching with UMIs was used.

Material: PBMCs from blood, obtained on the day of vaccination. The receptors shown here come from a man aged 50-60 years who received an inactivated influenza vaccine.

The chain recombines TRBV7-2 with TRBJ1-5; 7 positions match TRBD1. Germline trimming cut 5 bases from V and 1 base from J; bases unmatched to any gene: 5. The CDR3 extends over 15 amino acids. Per the germline V gene, CDR1 is SGHTA and CDR2 is FQGNSA. CDR3 residues: CASSPQQGSNQPQHF. The CDR3 DNA sequence: TGTGCCAGCAGCCCACAACAGGGGAGCAATCAGCCCCAGCATTTT.

This clonotype was seen only a few times. At one of its ends the junction is not consistent with the germline gene, which may arise from a read error. This sequence joins TRBV7-2 and TRBJ2-3, with 9 bases matching TRBD2. CDR1 SGHTA and CDR2 FQGNSA come from the germline V gene. CDR3 length: 18 residues. CDR3 residues: CASSVAVAGESWSDTQYF. The CDR3 DNA reads TGTGCCAGCAGCGTAGCCGTAGCGGGAGAGTCGTGGTCAGATACGCAGTATTTT.

The chain couples TRBV5-1 to TRBJ2-1, with unresolved D. CDR3 length: 13 amino acids. The germline gives CDR1 SGHRS, CDR2 YFSETQ. V lost 0 bases to trimming and J lost 7 bases, with 8 bases between them. Here the CDR3 DNA reads TGCGCCAGCAGCTTGGGATATAGGAATGAGCAGTTCTTC. It yields the protein CASSLGYRNEQFF.

This clonotype occurred a few times. The chain links TRBV28 to TRBJ2-1; D is possibly TRBD2 (5 bases). V lost 5 bases and J lost 4, with 12 bases in between. The CDR3 runs 14 residues. The germline V gene has CDR1 MDHEN and CDR2 SYDVKM. CDR3 protein: CASSKSGTYNEQFF. For the CDR3, the DNA is TGTGCCAGCAGTAAGAGCGGTACTTACAATGAGCAGTTCTTC.

The gene calls are TRBV28 and TRBJ1-3, with D perhaps TRBD1 (6 bases). With 8 bases removed from V and 2 bases from J, the gap between germline ends came to 13 bases. The length of the CDR3 is 14 residues. Looked up from germline, CDR1 is MDHEN and CDR2 is SYDVKM. The CDR3 is CASRLGGPGNTIYF. In DNA form, the CDR3 reads TGTGCCAGCCGGCTGGGGGGCCCTGGAAACACCATATATTTT.